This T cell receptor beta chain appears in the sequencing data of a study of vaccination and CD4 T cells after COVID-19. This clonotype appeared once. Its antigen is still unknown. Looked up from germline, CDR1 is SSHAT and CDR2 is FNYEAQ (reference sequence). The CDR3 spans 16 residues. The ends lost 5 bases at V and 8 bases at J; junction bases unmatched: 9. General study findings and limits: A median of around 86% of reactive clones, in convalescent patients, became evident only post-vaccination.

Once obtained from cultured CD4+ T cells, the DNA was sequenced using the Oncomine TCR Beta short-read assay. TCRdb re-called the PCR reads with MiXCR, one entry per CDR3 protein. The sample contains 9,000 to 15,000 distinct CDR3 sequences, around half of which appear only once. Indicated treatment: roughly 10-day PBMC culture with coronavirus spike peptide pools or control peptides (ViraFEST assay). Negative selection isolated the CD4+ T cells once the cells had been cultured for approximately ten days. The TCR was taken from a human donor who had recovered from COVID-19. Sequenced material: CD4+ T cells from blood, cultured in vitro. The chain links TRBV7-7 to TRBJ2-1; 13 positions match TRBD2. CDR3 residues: CASSTSGRAGLDEQFF. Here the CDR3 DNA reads TGTGCCAGCAGCACTAGCGGGAGGGCAGGGTTAGATGAGCAGTTCTTC. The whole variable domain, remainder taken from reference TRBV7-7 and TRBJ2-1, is GAGVSQSPRYKVTKRGQDVTLRCDPISSHATLYWYQQALGQGPEFLTYFNYEAQPDKSGLPSDRFSAERPEGSISTLTIQRTEQRDSAMYRCASSTSGRAGLDEQFFGPGTRLTVL.